A selection of T cell receptor beta chains follows, all from one sample in a study of shared clonotypes between healthy human individuals. The method was immunoSEQ multiplex PCR; TCRdb's version includes in-frame clones alone and lacks a portion of them. The repertoire holds about 590,000 clones, with over 95% as singletons. Sequences were obtained from naive CD8+ T cells sorted from blood. These receptors all come from a woman aged 25 to 39 in good health. CDR3s include the opening cysteine and the closing phenylalanine or tryptophan. A D gene is named only where the DNA matches it firmly. Clone size is stated in some rows and not others, as once, few, many or a class when expanded.

cdr3_nt: TGTGCCAGCAGTTTATACCGGGAGGGCCTGGATTACGAGCAGTACTTC; cdr3_aa: CASSLYREGLDYEQYF; v_call: TRBV27; j_call: TRBJ2-7; clone_size: once; d_call: TRBD2
cdr3_nt: TGTGCCAGCAGCTTAGTTGGAGGCGTTATAATAGACGAGCAGTACTTC; cdr3_aa: CASSLVGGVIIDEQYF; v_call: TRBV7-2; j_call: TRBJ2-7; clone_size: -; d_call: -
cdr3_nt: TGTGCCAGCCGTCTGGGTCTCCTTCTTTCGGAGACCCAGTACTTC; cdr3_aa: CASRLGLLLSETQYF; v_call: TRBV2; j_call: TRBJ2-5; clone_size: -; d_call: -
cdr3_nt: TGTGCCAGCAGCTTAGCCCTAGGGCCCAGGGAGACCCAGTACTTC; cdr3_aa: CASSLALGPRETQYF; v_call: TRBV7-9; j_call: TRBJ2-5; clone_size: -; d_call: -
cdr3_nt: TGTGCCAGCAGTTTTATGGGGGGGTTTAGCAATCAGCCCCAGCATTTT; cdr3_aa: CASSFMGGFSNQPQHF; v_call: TRBV28; j_call: TRBJ1-5; clone_size: -; d_call: -
cdr3_nt: TGTGCCAGCAGCCCGAGAGATAGCAATCAGCCCCAGCATTTT; cdr3_aa: CASSPRDSNQPQHF; v_call: TRBV9; j_call: TRBJ1-5; clone_size: once; d_call: -
cdr3_nt: TGTGCCAGCAGTTTTTCGCAGGACCTTATGGGGGAGGGCTACACCTTC; cdr3_aa: CASSFSQDLMGEGYTF; v_call: TRBV27; j_call: TRBJ1-2; clone_size: -; d_call: -
cdr3_nt: TGTGCCAGCAGCGGGCGGGAGTCATACGAGCAGTACTTC; cdr3_aa: CASSGRESYEQYF; v_call: TRBV2; j_call: TRBJ2-7; clone_size: -; d_call: TRBD2
cdr3_nt: TGTGCCAGCAGTTACTCGTTGGCTGAGGTTAGAGAGCAGTACTTC; cdr3_aa: CASSYSLAEVREQYF; v_call: TRBV6-6; j_call: TRBJ2-5; clone_size: -; d_call: -
cdr3_nt: TGCGCCAGCAGTGACAGGGACAACACTGAAGCTTTCTTT; cdr3_aa: CASSDRDNTEAFF; v_call: TRBV10-2; j_call: TRBJ1-1; clone_size: -; d_call: -
cdr3_nt: TGTGCCAGCAGTTCGGGACAGTACAATGAGCAGTTCTTC; cdr3_aa: CASSSGQYNEQFF; v_call: TRBV2; j_call: TRBJ2-1; clone_size: -; d_call: TRBD1
cdr3_nt: TGTGCCAGCAGCTTAGAGGGGCAGCGGGGGAATTCAGAGAGGACCTTCGAGCAGTACTTC; cdr3_aa: CASSLEGQRGNSERTFEQYF; v_call: TRBV11-2; j_call: TRBJ2-7; clone_size: -; d_call: TRBD2
cdr3_nt: TGTGCCAGCAGCTTAGTGGACAGGTCGCTTGAGCAGTTCTTC; cdr3_aa: CASSLVDRSLEQFF; v_call: TRBV13; j_call: TRBJ2-1; clone_size: -; d_call: TRBD1
cdr3_nt: TGCGCCAGCAGTGATGGGGGGGGGTCCTACAATGAGCAGTTCTTC; cdr3_aa: CASSDGGGSYNEQFF; v_call: TRBV10-1; j_call: TRBJ2-1; clone_size: -; d_call: TRBD2
cdr3_nt: TGTGCCAGCAGTTTAGTGGGGTACGAGCAGTACTTC; cdr3_aa: CASSLVGYEQYF; v_call: TRBV28; j_call: TRBJ2-7; clone_size: -; d_call: -
cdr3_nt: TGTGCCAGCAGCGTGGGATCCGGGGAGGATGGGGGTTATGGCATTCAGTACTTC; cdr3_aa: CASSVGSGEDGGYGIQYF; v_call: TRBV7-9; j_call: TRBJ2-4; clone_size: -; d_call: -
cdr3_nt: TGTGCCAGCAGAGACAACACAGGGCGGGGTGAGCAGTTCTTC; cdr3_aa: CASRDNTGRGEQFF; v_call: TRBV28; j_call: TRBJ2-1; clone_size: -; d_call: -
cdr3_nt: TGCGCCAGCAGCTTAGGGACTAGCGGGAGAACAGATACGCAGTATTTT; cdr3_aa: CASSLGTSGRTDTQYF; v_call: TRBV5-1; j_call: TRBJ2-3; clone_size: -; d_call: TRBD2
cdr3_nt: TGTGCCAGTAGTGGGGGGTTACCCGGGGAGCTGTTTTTT; cdr3_aa: CASSGGLPGELFF; v_call: TRBV19; j_call: TRBJ2-2; clone_size: -; d_call: -
cdr3_nt: TGTGCCAGCAGTCGCCGGGGACAGGGCCGAGGGGTGAACACTGAAGCTTTCTTT; cdr3_aa: CASSRRGQGRGVNTEAFF; v_call: TRBV28; j_call: TRBJ1-1; clone_size: -; d_call: TRBD1
cdr3_nt: TGTGCCACCAGCAGAGTAAACGGAGAGACCCAGTACTTC; cdr3_aa: CATSRVNGETQYF; v_call: TRBV15; j_call: TRBJ2-5; clone_size: -; d_call: -
cdr3_nt: TGTGCCAGCAGCCTCGGAAGGACAGGATACAATGAGCAGTTCTTC; cdr3_aa: CASSLGRTGYNEQFF; v_call: TRBV7-9; j_call: TRBJ2-1; clone_size: -; d_call: TRBD1
cdr3_nt: TGTGCCAGCAGCTTCGCAGGGGGAGAGACCCAGTACTTC; cdr3_aa: CASSFAGGETQYF; v_call: TRBV7-2; j_call: TRBJ2-5; clone_size: once; d_call: TRBD1
cdr3_nt: TGTGCCAGCAGCGCTCCAAATTCCGTGAATACGCAGTATTTT; cdr3_aa: CASSAPNSVNTQYF; v_call: TRBV9; j_call: TRBJ2-3; clone_size: -; d_call: -
cdr3_nt: TGTGCCAGCAGCTTAGAGGGCCAGGCTATGGGGGAGCTGTTTTTT; cdr3_aa: CASSLEGQAMGELFF; v_call: TRBV7-9; j_call: TRBJ2-2; clone_size: -; d_call: -
cdr3_nt: TGTGCCAGCAGTGCCACACGATACTATGGCTACACCTTC; cdr3_aa: CASSATRYYGYTF; v_call: TRBV6-6; j_call: TRBJ1-2; clone_size: -; d_call: -
cdr3_nt: TGTGCCAGCAGCTCCAGAGGTAGCACAGATACGCAGTATTTT; cdr3_aa: CASSSRGSTDTQYF; v_call: TRBV7-9; j_call: TRBJ2-3; clone_size: -; d_call: -
cdr3_nt: TGTGCCAGCAGTAGGGACACCTTCTACGAGCAGTACTTC; cdr3_aa: CASSRDTFYEQYF; v_call: TRBV5-5; j_call: TRBJ2-7; clone_size: -; d_call: -
cdr3_nt: TGTGCCAGCAGCTTGGAGGGGACAGCCTCTGGAAACACCATATATTTT; cdr3_aa: CASSLEGTASGNTIYF; v_call: TRBV5-5; j_call: TRBJ1-3; clone_size: -; d_call: TRBD1
cdr3_nt: TGTGCCAGCAGTTACGCCGGGACTAGAATTAATGAGCAGTTCTTC; cdr3_aa: CASSYAGTRINEQFF; v_call: TRBV6-5; j_call: TRBJ2-1; clone_size: -; d_call: TRBD2
cdr3_nt: TGTGCCAGTAGCGCCGGGACAGGGGTCACTGAAGCTTTCTTT; cdr3_aa: CASSAGTGVTEAFF; v_call: TRBV19; j_call: TRBJ1-1; clone_size: -; d_call: TRBD1
cdr3_nt: TGCGCCAGCAGCCCCACCCGGGAGACTGAAGCTTTCTTT; cdr3_aa: CASSPTRETEAFF; v_call: TRBV4-1; j_call: TRBJ1-1; clone_size: -; d_call: -
cdr3_nt: TGTGCCACCTCACAGGGGTCTTCTTACGAGCAGTACTTC; cdr3_aa: CATSQGSSYEQYF; v_call: TRBV10-3; j_call: TRBJ2-7; clone_size: -; d_call: TRBD1
cdr3_nt: TGTGCCAGCAGCGTAGGTCGGGGGGCAGATCAGCCCCAGCATTTT; cdr3_aa: CASSVGRGADQPQHF; v_call: TRBV9; j_call: TRBJ1-5; clone_size: -; d_call: -
cdr3_nt: TGTGCCAGCAGTGAAGCAGACAGTCCGGAGACCCAGTACTTC; cdr3_aa: CASSEADSPETQYF; v_call: TRBV6-1; j_call: TRBJ2-5; clone_size: -; d_call: -
cdr3_nt: TGTGCCAGCAGAGGGGTATCGAATCAGCCCCAGCATTTT; cdr3_aa: CASRGVSNQPQHF; v_call: TRBV28; j_call: TRBJ1-5; clone_size: few; d_call: -
cdr3_nt: TGCGCCAGCAGCTCCTTCAGAATGGGTTTGAATGAGCAGTTCTTC; cdr3_aa: CASSSFRMGLNEQFF; v_call: TRBV4-1; j_call: TRBJ2-1; clone_size: -; d_call: -
cdr3_nt: TGCGCCAGCAGCCAAGAAAGACTAGCGGGAGGGGCGAGGACCGGGGAGCTGTTTTTT; cdr3_aa: CASSQERLAGGARTGELFF; v_call: TRBV4-1; j_call: TRBJ2-2; clone_size: -; d_call: TRBD2
cdr3_nt: TGTGCCAGCAGCCCCGGGACCCTCCTAGACGAGCAGTACTTC; cdr3_aa: CASSPGTLLDEQYF; v_call: TRBV7-6; j_call: TRBJ2-7; clone_size: -; d_call: -
cdr3_nt: TGTGCCAGCAGCCTGCGGGGGACGGAAGACACAGATACGCAGTATTTT; cdr3_aa: CASSLRGTEDTDTQYF; v_call: TRBV7-8; j_call: TRBJ2-3; clone_size: -; d_call: TRBD2
cdr3_nt: TGTGCCAGCAGTGCCCCACATGTCGTAGTGCCCTACAATGAGCAGTTCTTC; cdr3_aa: CASSAPHVVVPYNEQFF; v_call: TRBV25-1; j_call: TRBJ2-1; clone_size: once; d_call: -
cdr3_nt: TGTGCCAGCAGTTACGAACTAGCGGGAACCGAAGAGACCCAGTACTTC; cdr3_aa: CASSYELAGTEETQYF; v_call: TRBV6-6; j_call: TRBJ2-5; clone_size: -; d_call: TRBD2
cdr3_nt: TGTGCCAGCAGTCATCTCCTAGCGGGAATGTACGAGCAGTACTTC; cdr3_aa: CASSHLLAGMYEQYF; v_call: TRBV25-1; j_call: TRBJ2-7; clone_size: -; d_call: TRBD2
cdr3_nt: TGCGCCAGCGGTTCCGGGACTAGCGGGTACAATGAGCAGTTCTTC; cdr3_aa: CASGSGTSGYNEQFF; v_call: TRBV10-1; j_call: TRBJ2-1; clone_size: -; d_call: TRBD2
cdr3_nt: TGTGCCAGTAGCAGGACTAGCGGGAGTGGTTCTGAGCAGTTCTTC; cdr3_aa: CASSRTSGSGSEQFF; v_call: TRBV19; j_call: TRBJ2-1; clone_size: -; d_call: TRBD2
cdr3_nt: TGTGCCAGTAGCCTCAGCGGGGGGCACAATGAGCAGTTCTTC; cdr3_aa: CASSLSGGHNEQFF; v_call: TRBV19; j_call: TRBJ2-1; clone_size: -; d_call: TRBD2
cdr3_nt: TGTGCCAGCAGAGGTTGGCGGGAGGGCACAGATACGCAGTATTTT; cdr3_aa: CASRGWREGTDTQYF; v_call: TRBV27; j_call: TRBJ2-3; clone_size: -; d_call: TRBD2
cdr3_nt: TGTGCCAGCAGCTTAACGGGTTCCTACAATGAGCAGTTCTTC; cdr3_aa: CASSLTGSYNEQFF; v_call: TRBV11-2; j_call: TRBJ2-1; clone_size: -; d_call: -
cdr3_nt: TGTGCCAGCAGTTTATCCGGGGTTCACACTGAAGCTTTCTTT; cdr3_aa: CASSLSGVHTEAFF; v_call: TRBV28; j_call: TRBJ1-1; clone_size: -; d_call: -
cdr3_nt: TGTGCCAGCAGCTCCCTAGGAGGCGGGAGGCCCGAGCAGTACTTC; cdr3_aa: CASSSLGGGRPEQYF; v_call: TRBV13; j_call: TRBJ2-7; clone_size: -; d_call: TRBD2
cdr3_nt: TGTGCCAGCAGCCGACAGGGGGCGAATGAGCAGTTCTTC; cdr3_aa: CASSRQGANEQFF; v_call: TRBV7-9; j_call: TRBJ2-1; clone_size: -; d_call: TRBD1
cdr3_nt: TGTGCCAGTAGTATAGGATCTGGAAACACCATATATTTT; cdr3_aa: CASSIGSGNTIYF; v_call: TRBV19; j_call: TRBJ1-3; clone_size: -; d_call: -
cdr3_nt: TGTGCCACCAGCGAGGGGGCGGTTGGCTACGAGCAGTACTTC; cdr3_aa: CATSEGAVGYEQYF; v_call: TRBV15; j_call: TRBJ2-7; clone_size: once; d_call: TRBD1
cdr3_nt: TGTGCCAGCAGCCGCCCCGCCACCGAGCAGTACTTC; cdr3_aa: CASSRPATEQYF; v_call: TRBV7-8; j_call: TRBJ2-7; clone_size: -; d_call: -
cdr3_nt: TGCGCCAGCAGCTTGGGACAGGGGCGCACTGAAGCTTTCTTT; cdr3_aa: CASSLGQGRTEAFF; v_call: TRBV5-1; j_call: TRBJ1-1; clone_size: -; d_call: TRBD1
cdr3_nt: TGTGCCAGCAGTGAAGCGGGAGGTAGGAACGAGCAGTACTTC; cdr3_aa: CASSEAGGRNEQYF; v_call: TRBV6-1; j_call: TRBJ2-7; clone_size: -; d_call: -
cdr3_nt: TGTGCCACCAGCAGAAAGCGGGAGGGCTCAAGGTACGAGCAGTACTTC; cdr3_aa: CATSRKREGSRYEQYF; v_call: TRBV15; j_call: TRBJ2-7; clone_size: -; d_call: TRBD2
cdr3_nt: TGTGCCAGCCATGACGGCGGAAGGGTTGGCTACAATGAGCAGTTCTTC; cdr3_aa: CASHDGGRVGYNEQFF; v_call: TRBV27; j_call: TRBJ2-1; clone_size: -; d_call: -
cdr3_nt: TGCGCCAGCAGTGATGGGCCGGAGAGCACAGATACGCAGTATTTT; cdr3_aa: CASSDGPESTDTQYF; v_call: TRBV10-2; j_call: TRBJ2-3; clone_size: once; d_call: -
cdr3_nt: TGTGCCAGTAGTGGACTAGTTTCAAACGCCGGGGAGCTGTTTTTT; cdr3_aa: CASSGLVSNAGELFF; v_call: TRBV19; j_call: TRBJ2-2; clone_size: once; d_call: TRBD2